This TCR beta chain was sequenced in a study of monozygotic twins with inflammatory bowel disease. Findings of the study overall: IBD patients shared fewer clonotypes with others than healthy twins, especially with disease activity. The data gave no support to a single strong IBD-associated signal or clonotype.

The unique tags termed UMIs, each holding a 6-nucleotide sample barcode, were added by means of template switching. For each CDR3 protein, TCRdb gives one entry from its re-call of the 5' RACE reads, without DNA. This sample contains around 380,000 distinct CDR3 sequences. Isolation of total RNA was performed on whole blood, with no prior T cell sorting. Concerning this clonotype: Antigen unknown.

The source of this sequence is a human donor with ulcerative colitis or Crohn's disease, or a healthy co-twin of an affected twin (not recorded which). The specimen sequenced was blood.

CDR3 sequence reads: CASSSARLSYEQYF. V is TRBV6-1 and J is TRBJ2-7; with no DNA, the TCRdb D assignment of TRBD1 cannot be verified. CDR1 and CDR2 from the germline V gene are MNHNS and SASEGT. The CDR3 covers 14 residues.